One and the same sample provided the 8 T cell receptor beta chains below, sequenced in a study of beta chain features in type 1 diabetes. Expressed TCRB transcripts were sequenced, since all the RNA that had been isolated was reverse transcribed. Sequencing used immunoSEQ multiplex PCR; TCRdb keeps in-frame clones, though not all of them. The data contain fewer than 25,000 clones, about 50% of them singletons. Sequences were obtained from stem cell memory CD4+ T cells from blood. These receptors came from a young man in good health.

The rearrangement joins TRBV20-1 to TRBJ1-2; 9 nucleotides align to TRBD1. CDR1 is DFQATT and CDR2 is SNEGSKA in the germline V gene (reference sequence). With 7 bases clipped from V and 8 bases from J, the junction kept 5 bases outside the gene matches. The CDR3 spans 11 residues. CDR3 DNA sequence: TGCAGTGGTACAGGGGGCGGGGGCTACACCTTC. It translates to CSGTGGGGYTF.

The chain joins TRBV5-1 to TRBJ2-3, with a tentative D call TRBD2 (6 bases). V lost 2 bases, J lost 0 bases, and 10 bases lay in between. This CDR3 region has 15 residues. The germline V gene has CDR1 SGHRS and CDR2 YFSETQ. In DNA, the CDR3 is TGCGCCAGCAGCTTTTCGCGGGGAAGCACAGATACGCAGTATTTT. Translation: CASSFSRGSTDTQYF.

The chain recombines TRBV4-2 with TRBJ2-7; TRBD2 might be the D (6 bases). The CDR3 runs 16 residues. Germline CDR1 reads LGHNA; CDR2 reads YNFKEQ. Trimming took 1 base from V and 3 from J, leaving 16 bases between them. The CDR3 loop is CASSQVIGGGGYEQYF. The CDR3 coding sequence is TGTGCCAGCAGCCAAGTCATCGGGGGAGGAGGCTACGAGCAGTACTTC.

CDR3 in DNA: TGTGCCAGCAGCCAAGGGGTGGGGCAGGGGGTTTACTACGAGCAGTACTTC. It is translated as CASSQGVGQGVYYEQYF. The chain joins TRBV4-2 to TRBJ2-7; 7 bases fit TRBD1. V lost 1 base to trimming and J lost 3 bases; unmatched junction nucleotides: 12. The length of the CDR3 is 17 residues. Germline values: CDR1 LGHNA, CDR2 YNFKEQ.

This clone was counted a single time. This rearrangement joins TRBV29-1 to TRBJ1-4, with D possibly being TRBD1 (6 bases). Per germline, CDR1 SQVTM and CDR2 ANQGSEA. The V and J ends lost 6 bases and 3 bases respectively, with 14 bases between them. This CDR3 has 14 residues. CDR3 in amino acids: CSVRGTRPNEKLFF. The CDR3 DNA follows: TGCAGCGTGAGGGGGACACGACCTAATGAAAAACTGTTTTTT.

This chain links TRBV28 with TRBJ1-2; TRBD1 agrees at 8 bases. CDR3 size: 14 residues. Germline V gives CDR1 MDHEN, CDR2 SYDVKM. Trimming at V came to 4 bases and at J to 8 bases, leaving 9 bases not matched to a gene. CDR3 sequence (DNA): TGTGCCAGCAGTTCCGGCCAGGGGGCGCAGGGCTACACCTTC. This translates into CASSSGQGAQGYTF.

This clone was recorded once. V is TRBV4-2 and J is TRBJ1-1; 7 bases fit TRBD1. Germline V CDR1 and CDR2: LGHNA, YNFKEQ. The CDR3 has 15 amino acids. V was clipped by 1 base and J by 2 bases; unmatched bases: 4. CDR3 in amino acids: CASSQGDRVNTEAFF. The CDR3 DNA reads as TGTGCCAGCAGCCAAGGGGACAGAGTAAACACTGAAGCTTTCTTT.

The chain has TRBV28 and TRBJ2-7, with 7 bases matching TRBD1. J was trimmed by 2 bases and V by 7 bases; bases with no gene match: 11. This CDR3 is 15 amino acids long. Germline V lookup: CDR1 MDHEN, CDR2 SYDVKM. CDR3 amino acids: CASIESRDRAYEQYF. CDR3 in DNA: TGTGCCAGCATCGAGAGCCGGGACAGAGCCTACGAGCAGTACTTC.